Listed below are T cell receptor beta chains from one sample, sequenced in a study of beta chain features in type 1 diabetes. TCRdb's table, derived via immunoSEQ multiplex PCR, lists solely in-frame clones and lacks some. The table records fewer than 900,000 clones, roughly a sixth of them present only once. Sequencing input: naive CD4+ T cells from blood. These receptors originate from a woman younger than 35 in good health. CDR3s include the opening cysteine and the closing phenylalanine or tryptophan. D genes are given only for firm matches. Clone size, where shown, is once, few, many, or a class for clones that have expanded.

CDR3,DNA,D,size,V,J
CASSPRGSSSTNTGELFF,TGCGCCAGCAGCCCCCGAGGTTCGTCTTCGACCAACACCGGGGAGCTGTTTTTT,NA,few,TRBV4-3,TRBJ2-2
CASSLRQGPYEQYF,TGTGCCAGCAGTTTGCGGCAGGGACCTTACGAGCAGTACTTC,NA,NA,TRBV28,TRBJ2-7
CASSIDRARTGEETQYF,TGTGCCAGTAGTATAGATCGAGCTCGAACTGGAGAAGAGACCCAGTACTTC,NA,few,TRBV19,TRBJ2-5
CASSQSGRAIYEQYF,TGTGCCAGCAGCCAAAGCGGGAGGGCCATCTACGAGCAGTACTTC,TRBD2,NA,TRBV4-2,TRBJ2-7
CASSLVGDTQYF,TGTGCCAGCAGCTTGGTCGGTGATACGCAGTATTTT,NA,few,TRBV9,TRBJ2-3
CASSWDYYNEQFF,TGTGCCAGCAGTTGGGACTACTACAATGAGCAGTTCTTC,TRBD2,NA,TRBV5-4,TRBJ2-1
CASSLTSGSTDTQYF,TGTGCCAGCAGCTTAACTAGCGGGAGTACAGATACGCAGTATTTT,TRBD2,NA,TRBV7-3,TRBJ2-3
CASSSYGTSPLSSYEQYF,TGTGCCAGCAGTTCCTATGGGACTAGCCCGTTGAGCTCCTACGAGCAGTACTTC,TRBD2,NA,TRBV28,TRBJ2-7
CATLLAGTDTQYF,TGTGCCACCTTACTAGCGGGGACAGATACGCAGTATTTT,TRBD2,NA,TRBV28,TRBJ2-3
CASSGNQPQHF,TGTGCCAGCAGCGGAAATCAGCCCCAGCATTTT,NA,few,TRBV28,TRBJ1-5
CASSTLAYTDTQYF,TGTGCCAGCAGCACCCTCGCTTACACAGATACGCAGTATTTT,NA,NA,TRBV11-2,TRBJ2-3
CASSLKGDLGGYTF,TGTGCCAGCAGCTTGAAGGGGGATCTTGGTGGCTACACCTTC,NA,few,TRBV5-5,TRBJ1-2
CASRSSGVNYNEQFF,TGTGCCAGCAGGTCTTCGGGAGTGAACTACAATGAGCAGTTCTTC,NA,NA,TRBV7-9,TRBJ2-1
CATSREPNPDTQYF,TGTGCCACCAGCAGAGAACCAAACCCAGATACGCAGTATTTT,NA,few,TRBV15,TRBJ2-3
CASSLAGQGGNTIYF,TGTGCCAGCAGCTTAGCGGGACAGGGAGGAAACACCATATATTTT,TRBD1,NA,TRBV7-2,TRBJ1-3
CASSKGLAGVNEQYF,TGTGCCAGTAGTAAGGGACTAGCGGGAGTAAACGAGCAGTACTTC,TRBD2,NA,TRBV19,TRBJ2-7
CASSSLAGGSEQYF,TGTGCCAGCAGTTCTCTAGCGGGAGGCTCCGAGCAGTACTTC,TRBD2,NA,TRBV27,TRBJ2-7
CASSPRVGTAIFGELFF,TGCGCCAGCAGCCCCAGGGTCGGGACGGCAATATTCGGGGAGCTGTTTTTT,NA,NA,TRBV4-3,TRBJ2-2
CASSYSTGSKNIQYF,TGTGCCAGCAGTTACTCGACAGGGTCTAAAAACATTCAGTACTTC,TRBD1,NA,TRBV6-5,TRBJ2-4
CASSSGHLAGEQYF,TGTGCCAGCAGTTCCGGCCATTTAGCTGGAGAGCAGTACTTC,NA,NA,TRBV28,TRBJ2-7
CASRPRLEAPTVFHYTQYF,TGTGCCAGCAGGCCTAGACTAGAAGCCCCGACCGTATTTCATTATACGCAGTATTTT,NA,NA,TRBV7-9,TRBJ2-3
CASSSAGGRNEQFF,TGTGCCAGCAGCTCAGCGGGAGGGCGCAATGAGCAGTTCTTC,TRBD2,NA,TRBV7-2,TRBJ2-1
CASRGSGANVLTF,TGTGCCAGCAGGGGATCTGGGGCCAACGTCCTGACTTTC,NA,many,TRBV28,TRBJ2-6
CASSPRETQYF,TGTGCCAGCTCACCACGCGAGACCCAGTACTTC,NA,NA,TRBV18,TRBJ2-5
CASSLAGVPTGLAGWATYNEQFF,TGCGCCAGCAGCTTGGCGGGGGTCCCGACAGGACTAGCGGGGTGGGCCACCTACAATGAGCAGTTCTTC,TRBD2,NA,TRBV5-1,TRBJ2-1
CASSYLAGSTDTQYF,TGTGCCAGCAGTTACTTGGCGGGGAGCACAGATACGCAGTATTTT,NA,NA,TRBV6-6,TRBJ2-3